This passage covers 31 T cell receptor beta chains from one sample sequenced in a study of prognosis after radiotherapy for stage I lung cancer. TCR beta CDR3 was amplified from genomic DNA by two-round multiplex PCR. TRBV and TRBJ genes each had their own specific primers in first-round PCR. MiXCR, run by TCRdb on the multiplex PCR reads, gives a single entry per CDR3 protein. The sample has about 32,000 distinct CDR3 sequences, over 40% seen once. The source was PBMCs, collected before or after stereotactic body radiation therapy (not recorded which). The receptors originated from a donor aged 50 or older with non-small cell lung cancer.

J is TRBJ2-7 and V is TRBV6-1, with D possibly TRBD2 on 5 matching bases. Germline CDR1 MNHNS, CDR2 SASEGT. CDR3 length: 13 amino acids. The germline V and J ends were trimmed by 8 bases and 0 bases, with 11 bases remaining between them. The CDR3 region is CASYGRVSYEQYF. The CDR3 DNA reads as TGTGCCAGCTACGGGCGGGTCTCCTACGAGCAGTACTTC.

The gene calls are TRBV28 and TRBJ2-6; perhaps TRBD1 as D (6 bases). The CDR3 runs 16 residues. The germline V and J ends were trimmed by 2 bases and 2 bases, with 10 bases remaining between them. The germline V gene has CDR1 MDHEN and CDR2 SYDVKM. CDR3 DNA: TGTGCCAGCAGTTTAGAGGCAGGGGCTGGGGCCAACGTCCTGACTTTC. It translates to CASSLEAGAGANVLTF. Filled out from reference TRBV28 and TRBJ2-6, the complete variable domain reads DVKVTQSSRYLVKRTGEKVFLECVQDMDHENMFWYRQDPGLGLRLIYFSYDVKMKEKGDIPEGYSVSREKKERFSLILESASTNQTSMYLCASSLEAGAGANVLTFGAGSRLTVL.

The rearrangement links TRBV19 to TRBJ2-2; either TRBD1 or TRBD2 may supply D (5 bases each). From germline, CDR1 is LNHDA and CDR2 SQIVND (reference sequence). V dropped 6 bases and J dropped 6 bases, with 14 bases sitting between them. This CDR3 is 14 amino acids long. CDR3: CASRGTGIAGELFF. For the CDR3, the DNA is TGTGCCAGTAGGGGGACCGGCATCGCCGGGGAGCTGTTTTTT.

There are many counts of this clonotype. The gene calls are TRBV6-1 and TRBJ1-1; 7 bases are a match to TRBD1. The CDR3 sequence is 13 residues long. The germline V gene encodes CDR1 MNHNS and CDR2 SASEGT. J lost 7 bases, V lost 5 bases, and 7 bases had no gene match. The CDR3 here is CASSPWDRDEAFF. The CDR3 nucleotides read TGTGCCAGCAGTCCGTGGGACAGAGATGAAGCTTTCTTT.

Many counts were recorded for this clonotype. V is TRBV9 and J is TRBJ2-1, with 9 positions matching TRBD2. With 0 bases clipped from V and 6 bases from J, the junction kept 4 bases outside the gene matches. Germline V gene data show CDR1 as SGDLS and CDR2 as YYNGEE. This CDR3 spans 15 amino acids. The CDR3 DNA follows: TGTGCCAGCAGCGTAGCTAGCGGGGAGGCCAATGAGCAGTTCTTC. Protein sequence: CASSVASGEANEQFF.

This clonotype was observed at least ten times. This chain joins TRBV19 and TRBJ1-2; no clear D gene. CDR1 and CDR2 (germline): LNHDA, SQIVND (reference sequence). This CDR3 is 14 amino acids long. V was shortened by 7 bases and J by 8 bases, with 20 bases between the two germline ends. The CDR3 sequence is CASTSPRVLGGYTF. Here the CDR3 DNA reads TGTGCCAGTACCTCCCCCCGGGTTTTGGGCGGCTACACCTTC.

On this clonotype: This is likely a read error, given that the CDR3 carries no conserved phenylalanine or tryptophan at its end. The rearrangement joins TRBV4-2 to TRBJ1-6; D is uncertain. Germline V CDR1 and CDR2: LGHNA, YNFKEQ. This CDR3 is built from 14 residues. The CDR3 nucleotides read TGTGCCAGCATCCAAGTCTCAGGCGAGAGTACCCTCCACTCT. This gives the protein CASIQVSGESTLHS.

This clonotype was seen a few times. Since a much larger clone is just one base distant, this may be a read error. This rearrangement joins TRBV10-3 to TRBJ2-2; 7 bases align to TRBD1. CDR1 ENHRY and CDR2 SYGVKD come from the germline V gene. The CDR3 runs 12 residues. In DNA, the CDR3 is TGTGCCACACGACAGGGCACCGGGGAGCTGCTTTTT. Its translation: CATRQGTGELLF.

This clonotype was found a few times. This sequence may be a read error, since a much larger clone differs from it by one base. The V and J genes are TRBV7-3 and TRBJ1-1; D gene unclear. Germline values: CDR1 SGHTA, CDR2 FQGTGA. The CDR3 spans 13 residues. The CDR3 bases are TGTGCTAGCAGCTTAACGGATAACACTGAAGCTTTCTTT. It is translated as CASSLTDNTEAFF. Using reference TRBV7-3 and TRBJ1-1 for the parts outside the CDR3, the full variable domain is GAGVSQTPSNKVTEKGKYVELRCDPISGHTALYWYRQSLGQGPEFLIYFQGTGAADDSGLPNDRFFAVRPEGSVSTLKIQRTERGDSAVYLCASSLTDNTEAFFGQGTRLTVV.

The rearrangement links TRBV6-6 to TRBJ1-3; D is undetermined. The V gene lost 4 bases and the J gene lost 2 bases, with 15 bases spanning the gap. CDR1 is MNHNY and CDR2 is SVGAGI in the germline V gene (reference sequence). There are 16 residues in the CDR3. Here the CDR3 reads CASSSSTRETGNTIYF. The DNA for the CDR3 is TGTGCCAGCAGTTCCTCGACCCGGGAGACTGGAAACACCATATATTTT.

V and J are TRBV20-1 and TRBJ1-2; 9 positions match TRBD1. Germline V gene sequence: CDR1 DFQATT, CDR2 SNEGSKA (reference sequence). The CDR3 contains 15 residues. V lost 3 bases to trimming and J lost 8 bases; unmatched junction nucleotides: 13. The CDR3 coding sequence is TGCAGTGCTAGCCGACCGGGACAGGGTGGCGGCGGCTACACCTTC. It specifies CSASRPGQGGGGYTF.

This clonotype was counted at least ten times. This chain links TRBV9 with TRBJ2-3, with D hard to call. The CDR3 totals 13 residues. Looked up from germline, CDR1 is SGDLS and CDR2 is YYNGEE. V was cut by 1 base and J by 2 bases, with 5 bases left in between. Here the CDR3 DNA reads TGTGCCAGCAGCGTAAGCCCCACAGATACGCAGTATTTT. Protein: CASSVSPTDTQYF.

In this sample, this clonotype turned up once. The chain recombines TRBV11-2 with TRBJ2-7; 8 bases are a match to TRBD1. From germline, CDR1 is SGHAT and CDR2 FQNNGV. V was pared by 6 bases and J by 7 bases, with 14 bases of the junction left unmatched. This CDR3 has 15 amino acids. The CDR3 coding sequence is TGTGCCAGCAGATTCAGACAGGGGTCGTTGCGGGAGCAGTACTTC. Translating it yields CASRFRQGSLREQYF.

This clonotype is deemed medium-sized. This chain links TRBV6-2 or TRBV6-3 with TRBJ1-6; 8 bases fit TRBD1. Germline-derived CDR1 and CDR2 are MNHEY and SVGEGT. Losses at the gene ends were 2 bases for V and 8 bases for J; bases not matched to a gene: 11. This CDR3 has 17 amino acids. CDR3 in amino acids: CASSYGWAGGADSPLHF. The CDR3 nucleotides are TGTGCCAGCAGTTACGGATGGGCAGGGGGCGCGGATTCACCCCTCCACTTT.

This clonotype is medium-sized within its sample. Written as DNA, the CDR3 is TGTGCCAGCCGGGGTTGGCCGGACTCTGGAAACACCATATATTTT. It codes for CASRGWPDSGNTIYF. The chain employs TRBV6-1 and TRBJ1-3; D is uncertain. Germline CDR1 reads MNHNS; CDR2 reads SASEGT. Trimming shortened V by 8 bases and J by 0 bases, and 14 bases separated the two germline ends. The CDR3 is 15 residues long.

This clonotype was seen ten or more times. This chain links TRBV20-1 with TRBJ2-7; weak D call: TRBD2 (5 bases). This CDR3 has 13 residues. V dropped 6 bases and J dropped 3 bases, with 15 bases sitting between them. Germline-derived CDR1 and CDR2 are DFQATT and SNEGSKA (reference sequence). CDR3 bases: TGCAGTGCCCCGGGCCCAGACTACTACGAGCAGTACTTC. Translated: CSAPGPDYYEQYF.

The chain carries TRBV7-9 and TRBJ2-2, with a tentative D call TRBD1 (5 bases). Germline V gene lookup returns CDR1 SEHNR and CDR2 FQNEAQ (reference sequence). V lost 2 bases to trimming and J lost 4 bases, with 11 bases between them. This CDR3 is 15 amino acids long. The CDR3 bases are TGTGCCAGCAGCTTAAGCAGGGTGGTCACCGGGGAGCTGTTTTTT. Translated: CASSLSRVVTGELFF.

The table lists this clonotype with many counts. This chain connects TRBV12-3 or TRBV12-4 to TRBJ2-1; D uncertain. This CDR3 has 15 residues. Trimming left V 1 base short and J 0 bases short, with 7 bases between. The CDR3 spells CASSLGVGSYNEQFF. The CDR3 nucleotides read TGTGCCAGCAGTTTAGGGGTCGGCTCCTACAATGAGCAGTTCTTC.

Many counts were recorded for this clonotype. This sequence joins TRBV7-8 and TRBJ2-7; possible D gene TRBD2, 6 bases. Germline lookup yields CDR1 SGHVS and CDR2 FQNEAQ. V was shortened by 2 bases and J by 2 bases, with 13 bases between the two germline ends. This CDR3 spans 15 amino acids. The chain's CDR3 is CASSLFPGGAYEQYF. CDR3 coding DNA: TGTGCCAGCAGCTTATTTCCCGGGGGAGCCTACGAGCAGTACTTC.

This clonotype was seen only a few times. A far larger clone is off by one base, so a read error is likely. The chain carries TRBV6-4 and TRBJ2-7; D is perhaps TRBD1 (6 bases). With 7 bases removed from V and 2 bases from J, the gap between germline ends came to 18 bases. The CDR3 covers 15 residues. The germline V gene has CDR1 MRHNA and CDR2 SNTAGT. CDR3 sequence reads: CASTEGQYPTYEQYF. In DNA, the CDR3 is TGTGCCAGCACTGAAGGACAGTACCCCACCTACGAGCAGTACTTC.

The V gene is TRBV12-3 or TRBV12-4, the J gene TRBJ1-5; weak D call: TRBD1 (6 bases). This CDR3 spans 13 amino acids. Trimming removed 5 bases at V and 11 bases at J, with 16 bases between. The CDR3 DNA follows: TGTGCCAGCAGTGAACGGGACATCAAAACCCAGCATTTT. Encoded protein: CASSERDIKTQHF.

The chain combines TRBV6-2 or TRBV6-3 with TRBJ1-1; D might be TRBD1 (6 bases). Germline V gives CDR1 MNHEY, CDR2 SVGEGT. Trimming removed 6 bases from V and 4 bases from J, with 24 bases in between. This CDR3 has 17 amino acids. CDR3 coding DNA: TGTGCCAGCAGGCGACGCGCACAGGGTGGCTACAGCACTGAAGCTTTCTTT. This codes for CASRRRAQGGYSTEAFF.

This clonotype rates as medium-sized. The V gene is TRBV6-1, the J gene TRBJ1-3, with D unresolved. The CDR3 runs 14 residues. The V gene lost 6 bases and the J gene lost 4 bases, with 13 bases spanning the gap. Germline assignment: CDR1 MNHNS and CDR2 SASEGT. CDR3 sequence: CASRPDGLGNTIYF. In nucleotides, the CDR3 is TGTGCCAGCAGACCTGACGGTCTCGGAAACACCATATATTTT.

In this sample, this clonotype turned up many times. The chain carries TRBV29-1 and TRBJ2-5, with 8 bases that match TRBD1. V was pared by 7 bases and J by 5 bases, with 9 bases of the junction left unmatched. The V gene's germline CDR1 is SQVTM and CDR2 ANQGSEA. The CDR3 spans 13 residues. The chain's CDR3 is CSATDRGGETQYF. CDR3 nucleotide sequence: TGCAGCGCTACAGACAGGGGTGGGGAGACCCAGTACTTC. The variable domain in full, completed from reference TRBV29-1 and TRBJ2-5, reads SAVISQKPSRDICQRGTSLTIQCQVDSQVTMMFWYRQQPGQSLTLIATANQGSEATYESGFVIDKFPISRPNLTFSTLTVSNMSPEDSSIYLCSATDRGGETQYFGPGTRLLVL.

This clonotype occurred once. One end of the junction is discordant with germline, which a read error may explain. The chain has TRBV20-1 and TRBJ1-5, with D tentatively TRBD1 (5 bases). Germline CDR1 is DFQATT and CDR2 is SNEGSKA (reference sequence). The CDR3 loop spans 14 amino acids. The DNA of the CDR3 is TGCAGTGCCAGAGATTGGTGGGCAGGGCAGCCCCAGCATTTT. Encoded protein: CSARDWWAGQPQHF.

This clonotype is classed as medium-sized. This sequence joins TRBV28 and TRBJ2-2; D ambiguous. Germline V lookup: CDR1 MDHEN, CDR2 SYDVKM. Trimming removed 2 bases from V and 0 bases from J, with 16 bases in between. This CDR3 region has 18 residues. CDR3 sequence reads: CASSLDARIPSNTGELFF. The CDR3, as DNA: TGTGCCAGCAGTTTAGACGCACGGATTCCCTCGAACACCGGGGAGCTGTTTTTT.

This clonotype was seen many times. This sequence joins TRBV28 and TRBJ1-1; D is perhaps TRBD1 (5 bases). Trimming pared 3 bases from V and 2 bases from J, leaving 13 bases between. This CDR3 region has 15 residues. Germline V gives CDR1 MDHEN, CDR2 SYDVKM. The CDR3 region has the DNA TGTGCCAGCAGTTTGAGTTCAGGGATTAACACTGAAGCTTTCTTT. Encoded protein: CASSLSSGINTEAFF.

This clonotype was observed many times. CDR3: CASRPISGSYNEQFF. CDR3 DNA sequence: TGTGCCAGCAGACCCATTTCCGGCTCCTACAATGAGCAGTTCTTC. The chain has TRBV27 and TRBJ2-1; D is undetermined. V dropped 6 bases and J dropped 0 bases, with 12 bases sitting between them. Germline loops: CDR1 MNHEY, CDR2 SMNVEV (reference sequence). This CDR3 spans 15 amino acids.

This clonotype was seen repeatedly, ten times or more. The gene calls are TRBV18 and TRBJ2-1; 10 nucleotides agree with TRBD2. CDR1 and CDR2 (germline): KGHSH, LQKENI. The CDR3 loop spans 16 amino acids. V lost 3 bases and J lost 3; bases outside the gene matches: 5. The CDR3: CASSPPLAGVYNEQFF. As DNA, the CDR3 is TGTGCCAGCTCACCCCCCCTAGCGGGGGTCTACAATGAGCAGTTCTTC.

In the case of this clonotype: It differs at one base from a far larger clone, so likely a read error. The genes are TRBV6-2 or TRBV6-3 and TRBJ1-1; D uncertain. Per the germline V gene, CDR1 is MNHEY and CDR2 is SVGEGT. The CDR3 spans 13 residues. This CDR3 is CASSLNKNTESFF. Here the CDR3 DNA reads TGTGCCAGCAGTCTCAATAAGAACACTGAATCTTTCTTT.

This clonotype was found many times. The chain is built from TRBV3-1 and TRBJ1-1; no reliable D call. Germline lookup yields CDR1 LGHDT and CDR2 YNNKEL (reference sequence). The germline V and J ends were trimmed by 4 bases and 6 bases, with 9 bases remaining between them. The CDR3 runs 12 residues. DNA for the CDR3: TGTGCCAGCAGCCGGATGAGGTCTGAAGCTTTCTTT. Protein: CASSRMRSEAFF.